The next 3 T cell receptor beta chains were all read from a single sample in a study of blood T cell repertoires in COVID-19. Method: immunoSEQ multiplex PCR; TCRdb's copy keeps in-frame clones and lacks some. Of about 64,000 clones detected, 85% to 90% appear once; the ten largest clones hold roughly 3.2%. The sequenced sample was peripheral blood. These receptor sequences come from a man in his fifties with active COVID-19.

This clone was observed a handful of times. V usage is TRBV4-2 and J usage is TRBJ2-3; 7 nucleotides agree with TRBD1. Germline V gene lookup returns CDR1 LGHNA and CDR2 YNFKEQ. Trimming took 1 base from V and 2 from J; bases not matched to a gene: 6. The CDR3 consists of 16 residues. The chain's CDR3 is CASSQGTGAPTDTQYF. DNA of the CDR3: TGTGCCAGCAGCCAAGGTACAGGGGCGCCCACAGATACGCAGTATTTT.

The chain recombines TRBV5-5 with TRBJ1-2; D is uncertain. The length of the CDR3 is 13 residues. CDR1 and CDR2 from the germline V gene are SGHKS and YYEKEE (reference sequence). Trimming cost V 6 bases and J 7 bases, with 16 bases left between them. The CDR3 region is CASITRGSSGYTF. DNA for the CDR3: TGTGCCAGCATCACACGAGGGAGTTCTGGCTACACCTTC.

The V and J genes are TRBV6-5 and TRBJ2-1; 8 bases fit TRBD2. The CDR3 sequence is 14 residues long. Looked up from germline, CDR1 is MNHEY and CDR2 is SVGAGI. The V gene end was trimmed by 8 bases and the J gene end by 4 bases; junction bases not matched to a gene: 7. CDR3 protein: CASSEAGAYNEQFF. CDR3 DNA sequence: TGTGCCAGCTCAGAAGCGGGAGCTTACAATGAGCAGTTCTTC.